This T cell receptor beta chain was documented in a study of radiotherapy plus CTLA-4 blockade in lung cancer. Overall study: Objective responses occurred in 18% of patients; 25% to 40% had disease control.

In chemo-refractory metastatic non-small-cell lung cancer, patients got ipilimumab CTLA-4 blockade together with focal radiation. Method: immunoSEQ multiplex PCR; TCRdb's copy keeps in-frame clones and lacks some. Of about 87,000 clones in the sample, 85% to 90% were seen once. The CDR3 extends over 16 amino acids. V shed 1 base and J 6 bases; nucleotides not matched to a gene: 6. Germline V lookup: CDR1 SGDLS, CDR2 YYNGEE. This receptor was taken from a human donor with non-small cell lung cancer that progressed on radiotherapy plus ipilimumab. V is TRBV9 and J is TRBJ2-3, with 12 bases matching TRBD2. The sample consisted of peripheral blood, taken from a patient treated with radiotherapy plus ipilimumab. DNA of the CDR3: TGTGCCAGCAGCGTAAAAGGACTAGCGGGGCAGGATACGCAGTATTTT. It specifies CASSVKGLAGQDTQYF.